Shown below are 13 T cell receptor beta chains from a single sample sequenced in a study of cytomegalovirus exposure and HLA in healthy donors. The PCR used 60 Vbeta and 13 Jbeta primers. Profiling relied on immunoSEQ multiplex PCR, and the TCRdb table lists in-frame clones only, not all of them. Here the sample spans about 130,000 clones, approximately 77% being singletons. Specimen: PBMCs. These receptors all stem from a woman in her thirties or forties in good health and CMV-seronegative.

This rearrangement joins TRBV28 to TRBJ2-7; 10 bases match TRBD1. There are 15 residues in the CDR3. Germline-derived CDR1 and CDR2 are MDHEN and SYDVKM. V gave up 10 bases and J gave up 5 bases; unmatched junction bases: 14. The CDR3 here is CAIPEEGDRGHEQYF. As DNA, the CDR3 is TGTGCCATCCCGGAAGAAGGGGACAGGGGCCACGAGCAGTACTTC.

This CDR3 reads CASSWTANTEAFF. In nucleotides, the CDR3 is TGTGCCAGCAGCTGGACAGCGAACACTGAAGCTTTCTTT. J is TRBJ1-1 and V is TRBV11-2, with TRBD1 as a possible D gene (6 bases). The germline gives CDR1 SGHAT, CDR2 FQNNGV. V shed 4 bases and J shed 1 base, with 7 bases lying between them. CDR3 length equals 13 residues.

This chain joins TRBV5-1 and TRBJ2-1, with D possibly matching TRBD2 (6 bases). The CDR3 runs 15 residues. Germline CDR1 SGHRS, CDR2 YFSETQ. V lost 5 bases and J 2 bases, leaving 14 bases between the germline ends. CDR3 sequence: CASSLEGLAYNEQFF. CDR3 in DNA: TGCGCCAGCAGTCTGGAGGGACTGGCCTACAATGAGCAGTTCTTC.

This clone showed up just once. V is TRBV2 and J is TRBJ1-2; D is possibly TRBD1 (6 bases). Germline V lookup: CDR1 SNHLY, CDR2 FYNNEI. The CDR3 is made up of 15 amino acids. Trimming took off 3 bases at V and 2 bases at J, with 13 bases between the two ends. Here the CDR3 reads CASSDLGGLNYGYTF. The CDR3 coding sequence is TGTGCCAGCAGTGATCTTGGGGGCCTGAACTATGGCTACACCTTC.

The V and J genes are TRBV5-1 and TRBJ1-4, with TRBD1 matching 8 bases. CDR1 is SGHRS and CDR2 is YFSETQ in the germline V gene. The V gene end was trimmed by 5 bases and the J gene end by 2 bases; junction bases not matched to a gene: 5. There are 15 residues in the CDR3. CDR3 in amino acids: CASRNHRGTNEKLFF. In DNA form, the CDR3 reads TGCGCCAGCAGGAATCACAGGGGGACTAATGAAAAACTGTTTTTT.

The V and J genes are TRBV5-1 and TRBJ1-5; 8 bases are a match to TRBD1. The CDR3 is 16 residues long. Germline V gene sequence: CDR1 SGHRS, CDR2 YFSETQ. V was clipped by 0 bases and J by 4 bases; unmatched bases: 6. CDR3 sequence: CASSLGTGGSNQPQHF. CDR3 nucleotide sequence: TGCGCCAGCAGCTTGGGAACAGGGGGTAGTAATCAGCCCCAGCATTTT.

This clone has only a few counts. J is TRBJ1-1 and V is TRBV10-1; 9 bases are shared with TRBD1. CDR1 and CDR2 from the germline V gene are WNHNN and SYGVQD (reference sequence). This CDR3 is 18 amino acids long. Trimming removed 6 bases from V and 4 bases from J; junction bases left unmatched: 18. The CDR3 loop is CASSYLRTGAYYVTEAFF. The CDR3 bases are TGCGCCAGCAGCTACTTACGGACAGGGGCTTATTATGTCACTGAAGCTTTCTTT.

This clone has just one count. The rearrangement uses TRBV4-1 and TRBJ2-2; no clear D. V lost 4 bases and J lost 6, with 21 bases in between. CDR1 and CDR2 from the germline V gene are MGHRA and YSYEKL. The CDR3 sequence is 17 residues long. CDR3 sequence reads: CASSPPISWAGSGELFF. The CDR3 region has the DNA TGCGCCAGCAGCCCTCCAATAAGCTGGGCCGGCTCCGGGGAGCTGTTTTTT.

The V and J genes are TRBV7-6 and TRBJ1-2; TRBD1 might be the D (6 bases). CDR1 SGHVS and CDR2 FNYEAQ come from the germline V gene. Trimming cost V 5 bases and J 8 bases, with 15 bases left between them. The length of the CDR3 is 13 residues. DNA for the CDR3: TGTGCCAGCAGCCTCGACAGGACGCAAGGCTACACCTTC. Encoded protein: CASSLDRTQGYTF.

The chain links TRBV10-1 to TRBJ2-7; 10 nucleotides align to TRBD2. With V trimmed by 7 bases and J by 1 base, 4 bases remained unmatched. This CDR3 is built from 14 residues. Germline V gene sequence: CDR1 WNHNN, CDR2 SYGVQD (reference sequence). The CDR3 here is CASILTSGSYEQYF. The CDR3 nucleotides read TGCGCCAGCATTCTGACTAGCGGGTCCTACGAGCAGTACTTC.

This clone was recorded a few times. The chain is built from TRBV6-1 and TRBJ1-6, with TRBD1 as a possible D gene (5 bases). V lost 1 base and J 7 bases, leaving 11 bases between the germline ends. This CDR3 is 15 amino acids long. Germline CDR1 is MNHNS and CDR2 is SASEGT. The CDR3 sequence: CASSEGSQGNSPLHF. The CDR3 bases are TGTGCCAGCAGTGAAGGGAGCCAGGGAAATTCACCCCTCCACTTT.

This chain connects TRBV4-1 to TRBJ1-4; 7 bases are a match to TRBD1. The trim removed 2 bases at V and 5 bases at J, leaving 8 bases unmatched. In germline, CDR1 is MGHRA, CDR2 YSYEKL. The CDR3 is 16 residues long. CDR3 nucleotides: TGCGCCAGCAGCCAAACGGCCGGGACAGTCAATGAAAAACTGTTTTTT. Translation: CASSQTAGTVNEKLFF.

The CDR3 bases are TGTGCCAGCAGAACTATGACTAGCGGGGGGATAGGAGATGAGCAGTTCTTC. The encoded protein is CASRTMTSGGIGDEQFF. The chain employs TRBV28 and TRBJ2-1; 13 bases match TRBD2. This CDR3 region has 17 residues. Trimming cost V 6 bases and J 8 bases; bases outside gene matches: 13. Germline assignment: CDR1 MDHEN and CDR2 SYDVKM.